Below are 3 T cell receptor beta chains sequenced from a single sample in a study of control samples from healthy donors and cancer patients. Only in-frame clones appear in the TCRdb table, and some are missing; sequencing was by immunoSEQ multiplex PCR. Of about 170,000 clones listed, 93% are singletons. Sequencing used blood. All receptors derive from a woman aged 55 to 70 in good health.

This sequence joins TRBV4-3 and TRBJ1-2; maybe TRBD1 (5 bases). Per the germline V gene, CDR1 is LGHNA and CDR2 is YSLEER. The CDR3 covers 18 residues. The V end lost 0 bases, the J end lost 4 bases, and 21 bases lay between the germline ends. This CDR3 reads CASSQDRWAGSLPYGYTF. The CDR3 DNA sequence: TGCGCCAGCAGCCAAGATCGGTGGGCAGGGTCGCTTCCCTATGGCTACACCTTC.

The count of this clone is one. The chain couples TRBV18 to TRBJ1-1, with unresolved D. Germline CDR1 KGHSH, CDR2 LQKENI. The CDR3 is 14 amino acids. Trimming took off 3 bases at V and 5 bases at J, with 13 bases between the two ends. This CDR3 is CASSPNSGDTEAFF. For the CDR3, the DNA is TGTGCCAGCTCACCTAATTCCGGGGATACTGAAGCTTTCTTT.

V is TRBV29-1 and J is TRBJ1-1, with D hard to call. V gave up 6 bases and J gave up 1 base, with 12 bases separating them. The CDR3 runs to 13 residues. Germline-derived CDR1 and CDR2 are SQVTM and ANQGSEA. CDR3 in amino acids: CSVLRTENTEAFF. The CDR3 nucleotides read TGCAGCGTCCTACGAACAGAGAACACTGAAGCTTTCTTT.